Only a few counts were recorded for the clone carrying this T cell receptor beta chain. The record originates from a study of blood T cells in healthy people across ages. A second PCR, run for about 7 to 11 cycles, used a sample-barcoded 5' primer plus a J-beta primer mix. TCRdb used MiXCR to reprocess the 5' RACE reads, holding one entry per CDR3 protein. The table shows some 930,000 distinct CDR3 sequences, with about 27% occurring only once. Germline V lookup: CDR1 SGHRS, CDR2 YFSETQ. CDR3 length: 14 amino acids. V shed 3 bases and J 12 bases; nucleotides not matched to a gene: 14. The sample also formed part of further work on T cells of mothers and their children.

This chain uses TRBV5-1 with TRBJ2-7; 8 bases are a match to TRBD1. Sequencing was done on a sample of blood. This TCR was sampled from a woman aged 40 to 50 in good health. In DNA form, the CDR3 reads TGCGCCAGCAGCTCGGGAGACAGGGGAGTCTATTGGTACTTC. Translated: CASSSGDRGVYWYF.